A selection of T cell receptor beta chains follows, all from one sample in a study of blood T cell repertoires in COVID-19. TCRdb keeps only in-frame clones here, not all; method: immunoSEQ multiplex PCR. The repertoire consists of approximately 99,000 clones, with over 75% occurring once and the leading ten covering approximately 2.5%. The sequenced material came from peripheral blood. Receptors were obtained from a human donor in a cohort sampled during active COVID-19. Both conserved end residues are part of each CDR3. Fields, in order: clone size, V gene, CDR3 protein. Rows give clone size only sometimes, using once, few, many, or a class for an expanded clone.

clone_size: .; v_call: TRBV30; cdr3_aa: CAEAGNSGYTF
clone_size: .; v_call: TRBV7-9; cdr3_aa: CASSDAGGNEQYF
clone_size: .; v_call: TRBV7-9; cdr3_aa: CASSLRGVYGYTF
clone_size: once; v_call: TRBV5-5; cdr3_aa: CASSLSTGLSYEQYF
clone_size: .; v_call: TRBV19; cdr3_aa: CASSPQGALSTDTQYF
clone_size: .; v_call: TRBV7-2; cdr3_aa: CASSFRFWGGNYGYTF
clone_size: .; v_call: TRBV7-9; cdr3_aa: CASSPTSADTQYF
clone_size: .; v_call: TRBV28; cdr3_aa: CASRETGSNTGELFF
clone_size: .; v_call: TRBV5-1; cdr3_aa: CASSTDRGGNYGYTF
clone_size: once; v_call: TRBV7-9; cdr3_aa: CASSRTGASGLLTDTQYF
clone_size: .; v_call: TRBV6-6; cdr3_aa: CASSSTPGTGYTEAFF
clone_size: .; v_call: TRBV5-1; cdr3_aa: CASSLDSSGPYEQYF
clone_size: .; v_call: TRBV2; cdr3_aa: CASGGGRDETQYF
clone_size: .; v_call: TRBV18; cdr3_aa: CASSVQGGRTEAFF
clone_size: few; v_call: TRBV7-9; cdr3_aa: CASSLFVGGGDTQYF
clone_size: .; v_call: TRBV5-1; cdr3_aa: CASSLGDRVDTEAFF
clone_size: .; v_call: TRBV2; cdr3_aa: CASNQGLAGVTYEQYF